This section outlines one T cell receptor beta chain sequence together with its context. The data derive from a study of CD8 T cells in Susac syndrome. RNA totalling about 0.5 to 1 ug underwent reverse transcription with random hexamers. Each CDR3 protein gets one entry after TCRdb re-called the immunoSEQ multiplex PCR reads with MiXCR. The sample lists around 95,000 distinct CDR3 sequences; 95% were seen once. This CDR3 is 13 amino acids long. V trimming: 5 bases; J trimming: 3 bases; junction bases outside the gene matches: 2. CDR1 is KGHDR, CDR2 SFDVKD, per germline. This clonotype was obtained from a human donor with Susac syndrome. Sample: CD8+ T cells from PBMCs. The chain employs TRBV24-1 and TRBJ2-5; TRBD2 agrees at 7 bases. The CDR3: CATSGGGEETQYF. As DNA, the CDR3 is TGTGCCACCAGTGGTGGGGGGGAAGAGACCCAGTACTTC.